These 16 T cell receptor beta chains came from one sample sequenced in a study of technical replicates of blood from a few donors. Assay used: immunoSEQ multiplex PCR; TCRdb lists only in-frame clones, some missing. The top ten hold 0.2% to 0.25% of the sample, which has tens of thousands of clones, less than 99% seen once. Material: T cells isolated from PBMCs. The source of these receptors is a human donor in good health.

The CDR3 region has the DNA TGTGCCAGCAGTGCGACAGGGGTGAACACTGAAGCTTTCTTT. This gives the protein CASSATGVNTEAFF. V usage is TRBV6-1 and J usage is TRBJ1-1; 8 nucleotides agree with TRBD1. With V trimmed by 4 bases and J by 0 bases, 1 base remained unmatched. The CDR3 totals 14 residues. CDR1 MNHNS and CDR2 SASEGT come from the germline V gene.

The CDR3 reads CASSKGTGTSGSGPADEQFF. The CDR3 DNA reads TGTGCCAGCAGCAAAGGTACCGGGACTAGCGGGAGTGGGCCCGCGGATGAGCAGTTCTTC. The chain is built from TRBV21-1 and TRBJ2-1; TRBD2, as called in the table, went unchecked against the DNA. TRBV21-1 is a documented pseudogene. The CDR3 covers 20 residues.

The chain joins TRBV29-1 to TRBJ1-1; 9 nucleotides align to TRBD1. Trimming at V came to 4 bases and at J to 3 bases, leaving 3 bases not matched to a gene. CDR1 is SQVTM, CDR2 ANQGSEA, per germline. The CDR3 is made up of 13 amino acids. DNA for the CDR3: TGCAGCGTTGCCTGGGACAGGGACACTGAAGCTTTCTTT. Its protein is CSVAWDRDTEAFF.

V and J are TRBV7-3 and TRBJ2-1, with TRBD2 matching over 8 bases. Germline loops: CDR1 SGHTA, CDR2 FQGTGA. The CDR3 runs 15 residues. The V segment lost 4 bases and the J segment 1 base; nucleotides outside the gene matches: 3. The CDR3, as DNA: TGTGCCAGCAGCTACCGGGGGGGGTCCTACAATGAGCAGTTCTTC. Residues: CASSYRGGSYNEQFF.

The chain links TRBV7-2 to TRBJ2-5; TRBD2 aligns across 15 bases. CDR1 SGHTA and CDR2 FQGNSA come from the germline V gene. The CDR3 has 17 amino acids. V shed 4 bases and J 5 bases; nucleotides not matched to a gene: 8. CDR3 protein: CASSSWTSGRAGETQYF. The CDR3 nucleotides are TGTGCCAGCAGCTCATGGACTAGCGGGAGGGCCGGGGAGACCCAGTACTTC.

The DNA for the CDR3 is TGTGCCAGCAGCGTAGTTGAGGGAGGCCCCCTGAGGACCGGGGAGCTGTTTTTT. This sequence encodes CASSVVEGGPLRTGELFF. This chain joins TRBV9 and TRBJ2-2, with D maybe TRBD2 (6 bases). The germline CDR1 and CDR2 sequences are SGDLS and YYNGEE. The V and J ends lost 0 bases and 5 bases respectively, with 20 bases between them. The CDR3 extends over 18 amino acids.

The chain has TRBV2 and TRBJ2-7; 10 nucleotides align to TRBD2. The J segment lost 1 base and the V segment lost 8 bases, leaving 8 bases of the junction unmatched. The CDR3 runs 15 residues. Germline V lookup: CDR1 SNHLY, CDR2 FYNNEI. In DNA form, the CDR3 reads TGTGCCAGCCCCAGCTCTAGCGGGAGTTCCTACGAGCAGTACTTC. Protein sequence: CASPSSSGSSYEQYF.

The chain couples TRBV4-1 to TRBJ2-1; TRBD2 agrees at 7 bases. Germline-derived CDR1 and CDR2 are MGHRA and YSYEKL. The ends lost 1 base at V and 4 bases at J; junction bases unmatched: 4. This CDR3 has 15 residues. The CDR3 reads CASSQVDGRYNEQFF. CDR3 DNA: TGCGCCAGCAGCCAAGTCGACGGGAGGTACAATGAGCAGTTCTTC.

The chain couples TRBV13 to TRBJ2-6; D gene ambiguous. Germline lookup yields CDR1 PRHDT and CDR2 FYEKMQ (reference sequence). This CDR3 has 17 amino acids. The V end was cut by 4 bases, the J end by 0 bases, with 13 bases between. The CDR3 loop is CASSSASQFSGANVLTF. The CDR3 region has the DNA TGTGCCAGCAGCTCGGCTAGTCAGTTCTCTGGGGCCAACGTCCTGACTTTC.

The chain links TRBV9 to TRBJ2-5, with unresolved D. V lost 4 bases, J lost 3 bases, and 7 bases lay in between. The CDR3 spans 12 residues. Germline assignment: CDR1 SGDLS and CDR2 YYNGEE. The CDR3 DNA reads as TGTGCCAGCAGCCCGATAGAAGAGACCCAGTACTTC. This sequence encodes CASSPIEETQYF.

This chain joins TRBV14 and TRBJ1-1; D not certain. The ends were cut back, 0 bases at V and 6 bases at J, with 11 bases in the middle. CDR1 is SGHDN, CDR2 FVKESK, per germline. CDR3 length equals 14 residues. The CDR3 here is CASSQDYLSAEAFF. The CDR3 DNA follows: TGTGCCAGCAGCCAAGACTATTTATCCGCTGAAGCTTTCTTT.

The chain carries TRBV4-1 and TRBJ2-1; D may be TRBD1 (6 bases). This CDR3 spans 13 amino acids. Trimming removed 5 bases from V and 10 bases from J, with 15 bases in between. CDR1 and CDR2 (germline): MGHRA, YSYEKL. This CDR3 reads CASSVRGFGEQFF. Written as DNA, the CDR3 is TGCGCCAGCAGCGTAAGGGGGTTCGGGGAGCAGTTCTTC.

This chain uses TRBV5-1 with TRBJ2-5, with D unclear. Germline loops: CDR1 SGHRS, CDR2 YFSETQ. The CDR3 sequence is 14 residues long. Trimming shortened V by 0 bases and J by 1 base, and 7 bases separated the two germline ends. The CDR3 spells CASSLGPVQETQYF. The CDR3 DNA is TGCGCCAGCAGCTTGGGTCCGGTCCAAGAGACCCAGTACTTC.

The chain has TRBV13 and TRBJ2-1; 7 bases align to TRBD1. Germline trimming cut 2 bases from V and 1 base from J; bases unmatched to any gene: 5. Germline V CDR1 and CDR2: PRHDT, FYEKMQ (reference sequence). The CDR3 runs 16 residues. The CDR3 reads CASSLQGRGSYNEQFF. The CDR3 region has the DNA TGTGCCAGCAGCTTACAGGGCAGGGGGTCCTACAATGAGCAGTTCTTC.

The gene calls are TRBV25-1 and TRBJ2-2, with D perhaps TRBD2 (5 bases). Germline values: CDR1 MGHDK, CDR2 SYGVNS. V was cut by 1 base and J by 4 bases, with 7 bases left in between. The CDR3 sequence is 14 residues long. The CDR3 DNA sequence: TGTGCCAGCAGTGAATCGCGGGTCACCGGGGAGCTGTTTTTT. Encoded protein: CASSESRVTGELFF.

This clone appeared once. The V call is TRBV30, the J call TRBJ2-1; 8 positions match TRBD2. The CDR3 runs to 12 residues. Germline lookup yields CDR1 GTSNPN and CDR2 SVGIG (reference sequence). Germline trimming cut 7 bases from V and 2 bases from J; bases unmatched to any gene: 1. CDR3 region: CALAGTYNEQFF. The CDR3 DNA reads as TGTGCCTTAGCGGGGACCTACAATGAGCAGTTCTTC. Using reference TRBV30 and TRBJ2-1 for the parts outside the CDR3, the full variable domain is SQTIHQWPATLVQPVGSPLSLECTVEGTSNPNLYWYRQAAGRGLQLLFYSVGIGQISSEVPQNLSASRPQDRQFILSSKKLLLSDSGFYLCALAGTYNEQFFGPGTRLTVL.